A selection of T cell receptor beta chains follows, all from one sample in a study of cytomegalovirus exposure and HLA in healthy donors. Sequencing was performed with immunoSEQ multiplex PCR; in TCRdb, only in-frame clones are kept and a portion is missing. This sample carries some 250,000 clones, 82% of them seen once, and the ten largest clones take 5% to 6.5%. Material for sequencing was PBMCs. Receptors were obtained from a middle-aged woman in good health and CMV-seropositive. CDR3s include the opening cysteine and the closing phenylalanine or tryptophan. Fields, in order: J gene, V gene, clone size, D gene, CDR3 DNA, CDR3 protein. D genes are given only for firm matches. Clone size is shown for a subset of rows, as once, few, many or a class of expanded clone.

TRBJ2-2 | TRBV4-2 | NA | TRBD2 | TGTGCCAGCAGCCAAGCCGTAAAGTCAGCGGGAGGCACCGGGGAGCTGTTTTTT | CASSQAVKSAGGTGELFF
TRBJ2-3 | TRBV29-1 | NA | TRBD2 | TGCAGCGTTGAAGCCTGTGGACTAGAACCTAACCCAGATACGCAGTATTTT | CSVEACGLEPNPDTQYF
TRBJ2-2 | TRBV27 | NA | NA | TGTGCCAGCAGCCGGGAGTCGGCCCCTGTGCGCACCGGGGAGCTGTTTTTT | CASSRESAPVRTGELFF
TRBJ2-3 | TRBV11-3 | NA | TRBD2 | TGTGCCAGCAGCTCCCCTTGGTCGGACAATAGCGGGTACAACACAGATACGCAGTATTTT | CASSSPWSDNSGYNTDTQYF
TRBJ2-3 | TRBV18 | NA | TRBD1 | TGTGCCAGCTCACTCGACAGGGCCGCAACAGATACGCAGTATTTT | CASSLDRAATDTQYF
TRBJ1-2 | TRBV21-1 | NA | NA | TGTGCCAGCAGCAAATATGGGACAGCGGAGTTCTATGGCTACACCTTC | CASSKYGTAEFYGYTF
TRBJ1-2 | TRBV4-2 | few | NA | TGTGCCAGCAGCCAAGAGGGTACAGCTAACTATGGCTACACCTTC | CASSQEGTANYGYTF
TRBJ1-5 | TRBV18 | NA | TRBD1 | TGTGCCAGCTCACCGAGACAGGGGGCCTATAGCAATCAGCCCCAGCATTTT | CASSPRQGAYSNQPQHF
TRBJ2-7 | TRBV7-9 | NA | NA | TGTGCCAGCAGCCCAGCCGGGGGTTTCTACGAGCAGTACTTC | CASSPAGGFYEQYF
TRBJ1-4 | TRBV7-9 | NA | NA | TGTGCCAGCAGCTCTTTCCTCCTCGGAGGCACAACTAATGAAAAACTGTTTTTT | CASSSFLLGGTTNEKLFF
TRBJ2-1 | TRBV5-4 | NA | NA | TGTGCCAGCAGCTCTAAGTCGGTAGACAATGAGCAGTTCTTC | CASSSKSVDNEQFF
TRBJ2-7 | TRBV5-6 | once | TRBD2 | TGTGCCAGCAGCCCCCTCCTAGGGGAGGGCCCTCGGGAGCAGTACTTC | CASSPLLGEGPREQYF
TRBJ2-2 | TRBV2 | once | TRBD2 | TGTGCCAGCAGTGAAACTAGCGGGGCCAGCGGCGGGGAGCTGTTTTTT | CASSETSGASGGELFF
TRBJ2-1 | TRBV2 | NA | NA | TGTGCCAGCATGGAGTTTCCGCGGAAGACTTACAATGAGCAGTTCTTC | CASMEFPRKTYNEQFF
TRBJ2-1 | TRBV11-2 | NA | TRBD2 | TGTGCCAGCAGCTTGTGGGTAGCGGGAGCCAATGAGCAGTTCTTC | CASSLWVAGANEQFF
TRBJ1-1 | TRBV15 | NA | NA | TGTGCCACCAGCAGAGATCGGAGCAGCAACACTGAAGCTTTCTTT | CATSRDRSSNTEAFF
TRBJ1-4 | TRBV9 | NA | NA | TGTGCCAGCAGCCTCAGTGGTGGAGGGAATAATGAAAAACTGTTTTTT | CASSLSGGGNNEKLFF
TRBJ1-5 | TRBV13 | NA | TRBD1 | TGTGCCAGCAGCGTACAGGGACAGGGGGCGGGTCAGCCCCAGCATTTT | CASSVQGQGAGQPQHF
TRBJ2-2 | TRBV7-7 | NA | NA | TGTGCCAGCAGTTTAACTTCAGGGGCCGGGGAGCTGTTTTTT | CASSLTSGAGELFF
TRBJ1-2 | TRBV5-4 | NA | NA | TGTGCCAGCAGCCCGGACGGGGGATACTATGGCTACACCTTC | CASSPDGGYYGYTF
TRBJ2-7 | TRBV2 | NA | NA | TGTGCCAGCAGTTTCCTTCCGGGAGATAGTTACGAGCAGTACTTC | CASSFLPGDSYEQYF
TRBJ1-1 | TRBV18 | NA | NA | TGTGCCAGCTCACCAGTCGGACAAGTGAACACTGAAGCTTTCTTT | CASSPVGQVNTEAFF
TRBJ2-1 | TRBV7-2 | once | NA | TGTGCCAGCAGCTCCCAGGGGGGAGTCTACAATGAGCAGTTCTTC | CASSSQGGVYNEQFF
TRBJ2-5 | TRBV7-7 | NA | TRBD1 | TGTGCTAGCAGCCCCAGGACAGGACCAGAGACCCAGTACTTC | CASSPRTGPETQYF
TRBJ2-1 | TRBV19 | NA | NA | TGTGCCAGTAGTATAGGGAGGGTACGTAGGGATGAGCAGTTCTTC | CASSIGRVRRDEQFF
TRBJ2-6 | TRBV30 | NA | NA | TGTGCCTGGGAGCCTGGTGCCAACGTCCTGACTTTC | CAWEPGANVLTF
TRBJ1-5 | TRBV30 | NA | TRBD1 | TGTGCCTGGAGTGCCCGGACAGGGTCATATCAGCCCCAGCATTTT | CAWSARTGSYQPQHF
TRBJ2-1 | TRBV2 | NA | NA | TGTGCCAGCAGTGAGGAACAGGGAATTTCGTACAATGAGCAGTTCTTC | CASSEEQGISYNEQFF
TRBJ2-7 | TRBV4-1 | NA | NA | TGCGCCAGCAGCGCGACCGCCGGACTACCTTCCTACGAGCAGTACTTC | CASSATAGLPSYEQYF
TRBJ1-1 | TRBV2 | NA | TRBD1 | TGTGCCAGCACCTACAGGGGGAAGAACACTGAAGCTTTCTTT | CASTYRGKNTEAFF
TRBJ2-7 | TRBV7-2 | NA | TRBD1 | TGTGCCAGCAGCTTAGGTCAGGGGGCATACGAGCAGTACTTC | CASSLGQGAYEQYF
TRBJ2-1 | TRBV6-4 | few | NA | TGTGCCAGCAGTGTAACCCCGGACAGCTACAATGAGCAGTTCTTC | CASSVTPDSYNEQFF
TRBJ1-4 | TRBV15 | NA | NA | TGTGCCACCAGCAGAGCAGGGGTCAATAGGGGTGAAAAACTGTTTTTT | CATSRAGVNRGEKLFF
TRBJ2-2 | TRBV28 | NA | TRBD2 | TGTGCCAGCACCTCGGGAGGGGCGGACACCGGGGAGCTGTTTTTT | CASTSGGADTGELFF